This T cell receptor beta chain originates from a study of PD-1 blockade in classical Hodgkin lymphoma. General study findings and limits: Lower baseline TCR diversity marked trial partial responders and progressors.

The V and J ends lost 4 bases and 5 bases respectively, with 19 bases between them. Germline-derived CDR1 and CDR2 are SGHRS and YFSETQ. This CDR3 has 15 residues. On this clone itself: The antigen is undetermined.

Time point meaning: cycle 4 day 1 (C4D1), after six to seven weeks of nivolumab. Each of the patients experienced relapse following autologous stem cell transplantation, and their brentuximab vedotin exposure differed. Each best response was a complete response, a partial response or progressive disease. Using immunoSEQ multiplex PCR, the repertoire was profiled, and TCRdb retains in-frame clones only, with some absent. The sample lists 75,000 to 95,000 clones, about 83% occurring once. This sequence was found in a human donor with classical Hodgkin lymphoma. The chain recombines TRBV5-1 with TRBJ2-7, with no clear D. The starting material was peripheral blood mononuclear cells (PBMCs), obtained before the fourth cycle of nivolumab. The CDR3 DNA sequence: TGCGCCAGCAGCGTGACAACCCCGATCCTGGACGAGCAGTACTTC. This translates into CASSVTTPILDEQYF.